This TCR beta chain was sequenced during a study of blood T cell repertoires in COVID-19. Across the study: Samples came from the United States, Italy and Spain, spanning acute and convalescent COVID-19. T cells, B-cell-depleted T cells, or PBMCs supplied cDNA or gDNA.

How the authors handled the data: Amplification of reference gene primers provided the estimated nucleated cell counts. The method was immunoSEQ multiplex PCR; TCRdb's version includes in-frame clones alone and lacks a portion of them. D and trimming were read from the DNA, whereas the V and J calls and clone size are those reported in that table. This sample has about 250,000 clones, with roughly 88% found just once. Recruited during active infection, patients (from Seattle) were subsequently followed longitudinally. The CDR3 has 14 residues. Between the trimmed V and J ends, which lost 1 base and 2 bases, there was a span of 8 bases. CDR1 is SEHNR and CDR2 is FQNEAQ in the germline V gene (reference sequence). With respect to this clone: The sample carries other DNA sequences with the same CDR3.

This sequence joins TRBV7-9 and TRBJ1-1, with D tentatively TRBD1 (6 bases). The sequence derives from a human donor with COVID-19, enrolled during active disease. The donor label of this sample is uncertain. The sample taken for sequencing was peripheral blood. For the CDR3, the DNA is TGTGCCAGCAGCTTAGGGACAGCCAACACTGAAGCTTTCTTT. Translation gives CASSLGTANTEAFF.